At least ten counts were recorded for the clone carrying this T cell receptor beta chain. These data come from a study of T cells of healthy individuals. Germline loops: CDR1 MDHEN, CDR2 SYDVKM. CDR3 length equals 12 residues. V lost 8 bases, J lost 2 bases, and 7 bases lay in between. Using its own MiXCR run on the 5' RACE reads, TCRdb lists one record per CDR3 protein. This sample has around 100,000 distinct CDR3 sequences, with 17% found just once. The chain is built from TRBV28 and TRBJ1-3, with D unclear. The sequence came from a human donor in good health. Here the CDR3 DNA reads TGTGCCAGCTCTACTCCTGGAAACACCATATATTTT. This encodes CASSTPGNTIYF.